These 28 T cell receptor beta chains came from one sample sequenced in a study of T cell responses to AZD1222 COVID-19 vaccine. Measured with immunoSEQ multiplex PCR; TCRdb has only the in-frame clones, and not every one. Of about 110,000 clones listed, around 93% are singletons. The starting material was peripheral blood, obtained 28 days after the second AZD1222 dose. These receptors originate from an adult who received the AZD1222 COVID-19 vaccine.

This sequence joins TRBV9 and TRBJ2-2; weak D call: TRBD2 (5 bases). The V and J ends lost 2 bases and 7 bases respectively, with 18 bases between them. Germline V gene data show CDR1 as SGDLS and CDR2 as YYNGEE. The CDR3 covers 16 residues. The DNA for the CDR3 is TGTGCCAGCAGCGTTGGTATATCGGCGGGTGGCGGGGAGCTGTTTTTT. Its protein is CASSVGISAGGGELFF.

DNA for the CDR3: TGTGCCAGCAGCTTGCTCCGGGGTCCCTACAATGAGCAGTTCTTC. Amino acid sequence: CASSLLRGPYNEQFF. This chain connects TRBV13 to TRBJ2-1, with D possibly being TRBD2 (5 bases). Trimming cost V 3 bases and J 2 bases, with 11 bases left between them. The CDR3 has 15 amino acids. Germline V gene data show CDR1 as PRHDT and CDR2 as FYEKMQ (reference sequence). The full variable domain, with the rest looked up from reference TRBV13 and TRBJ2-1, is AAGVIQSPRHLIKEKRETATLKCYPIPRHDTVYWYQQGPGQDPQFLISFYEKMQSDKGSIPDRFSAQQFSDYHSELNMSSLELGDSALYFCASSLLRGPYNEQFFGPGTRLTVL.

The rearrangement links TRBV28 to TRBJ1-6, with TRBD1 as a possible D gene (5 bases). Trimming cost V 5 bases and J 10 bases, with 15 bases left between them. This CDR3 spans 14 amino acids. Germline loops: CDR1 MDHEN, CDR2 SYDVKM. The CDR3 spells CASSQGFSGSPLHF. CDR3 nucleotides: TGTGCCAGCAGTCAGGGCTTTTCTGGATCACCCCTCCACTTT.

This chain connects TRBV5-1 to TRBJ1-2; 10 bases are shared with TRBD1. J gave up 8 bases and V 0 bases, and 7 bases lay outside the gene matches. This CDR3 is 15 amino acids long. Germline assignment: CDR1 SGHRS and CDR2 YFSETQ. DNA of the CDR3: TGCGCCAGCAGCTTGGAAGGGACAGGGGCCTTGGGCTACACCTTC. Amino acid sequence: CASSLEGTGALGYTF.

This chain joins TRBV5-4 and TRBJ2-5; 8 positions match TRBD1. With V trimmed by 0 bases and J by 5 bases, 15 bases remained unmatched. This CDR3 contains 18 residues. In germline, CDR1 is SGHNT, CDR2 YYREEE (reference sequence). The CDR3 DNA sequence: TGTGCCAGCAGCTTGGAGGGCCGGGGCAGGGGGCGCGCGGAGACCCAGTACTTC. Amino acid sequence: CASSLEGRGRGRAETQYF.

For this clone: In the same sample, other DNA sequences code for this CDR3. The CDR3 bases are TGTGCCAGCAGTGCCGGGGGTCGCAATCAGCCCCAGCATTTT. It is translated as CASSAGGRNQPQHF. This chain joins TRBV2 and TRBJ1-5, with D tentatively TRBD1 (5 bases). Trimming removed 4 bases from V and 2 bases from J, with 9 bases in between. Looked up from germline, CDR1 is SNHLY and CDR2 is FYNNEI. This CDR3 is 14 amino acids long.

The CDR3 bases are TGTGCCAGCAGTGCCTTAGAAAGGAGGACAACTAGTGAGCAGTTCTTC. Its protein is CASSALERRTTSEQFF. The chain has TRBV6-1 and TRBJ2-1; TRBD1 or TRBD2 may be the D gene (5 bases each). The CDR3 has 16 amino acids. Germline assignment: CDR1 MNHNS and CDR2 SASEGT. With 4 bases removed from V and 9 bases from J, the gap between germline ends came to 22 bases.

V usage is TRBV9 and J usage is TRBJ2-7; no reliable D call. Trimming took 0 bases from V and 0 from J, leaving 10 bases between them. From germline, CDR1 is SGDLS and CDR2 YYNGEE. This CDR3 region has 15 residues. CDR3 sequence reads: CASSVVGANSYEQYF. In DNA, the CDR3 is TGTGCCAGCAGCGTAGTCGGAGCTAACTCCTACGAGCAGTACTTC.

DNA for the CDR3: TGTGCCATCAGTGAGGTTTGGGCACTCAGCTCCTACGAGCAGTACTTC. Translating it yields CAISEVWALSSYEQYF. The chain uses TRBV10-3 and TRBJ2-7; D ambiguous. Looked up from germline, CDR1 is ENHRY and CDR2 is SYGVKD. The length of the CDR3 is 16 residues. V shed 2 bases and J shed 0 bases, with 14 bases lying between them.

The chain has TRBV7-9 and TRBJ1-1; D gene uncertain. Germline CDR1 reads SEHNR; CDR2 reads FQNEAQ (reference sequence). The V end lost 6 bases, the J end lost 6 bases, and 14 bases lay between the germline ends. The CDR3 runs to 13 residues. CDR3: CASRAPEAPEAFF. In nucleotides, the CDR3 is TGTGCCAGCAGGGCCCCTGAGGCCCCTGAAGCTTTCTTT. Full variable domain (remainder filled in from reference TRBV7-9 and TRBJ1-1): DTGVSQNPRHKITKRGQNVTFRCDPISEHNRLYWYRQTLGQGPEFLTYFQNEAQLEKSRLLSDRFSAERPKGSFSTLEIQRTEQGDSAMYLCASRAPEAPEAFFGQGTRLTVV.

V usage is TRBV3-1 (or the pseudogene TRBV3-2) and J usage is TRBJ2-7; 10 bases agree with TRBD2. Germline V gene lookup returns CDR1 LGHDT and CDR2 YNNKEL (reference sequence). The CDR3 covers 17 residues. J was trimmed by 3 bases and V by 4 bases; bases with no gene match: 12. CDR3 region: CASSRVIAGGSGYEQYF. CDR3 sequence (DNA): TGTGCCAGCAGCCGAGTCATAGCGGGAGGTTCGGGCTACGAGCAGTACTTC.

V usage is TRBV27 and J usage is TRBJ1-4; the D gene is possibly TRBD1 (6 bases). Trimming removed 2 bases from V and 4 bases from J, with 11 bases in between. CDR1 is MNHEY and CDR2 is SMNVEV in the germline V gene (reference sequence). The CDR3 runs to 15 residues. CDR3 in amino acids: CASSLGGRGNEKLFF. The CDR3 DNA reads TGTGCCAGCAGTTTAGGGGGGCGGGGTAATGAAAAACTGTTTTTT.

The J gene is TRBJ1-2, the V gene TRBV5-6; 7 bases map to TRBD1. Germline CDR1 reads SGHDT; CDR2 reads YYEEEE. V shed 4 bases, J shed 6 bases, and the junction held 9 bases outside the gene matches. This CDR3 has 14 amino acids. The CDR3 protein is CASSPTDRVNGYTF. The CDR3 coding sequence is TGTGCCAGCAGCCCCACAGACAGGGTAAATGGCTACACCTTC. Filled out from reference TRBV5-6 and TRBJ1-2, the complete variable domain reads DAGVTQSPTHLIKTRGQQVTLRCSPKSGHDTVSWYQQALGQGPQFIFQYYEEEERQRGNFPDRFSGHQFPNYSSELNVNALLLGDSALYLCASSPTDRVNGYTFGSGTRLTVV.

Here the CDR3 DNA reads TGTGCTACTTTACCGGAGGTGGGGATTGAGGGCTACACCTTC. As protein: CATLPEVGIEGYTF. The J gene is TRBJ1-2, the V gene TRBV12-5; D gene unclear. Germline CDR1 reads LGHNT; CDR2 reads FRNRAP. The CDR3 extends over 14 amino acids. V was shortened by 10 bases and J by 8 bases, with 23 bases between the two germline ends. Combining the CDR3 with reference TRBV12-5 and TRBJ1-2 gives the whole variable domain DARVTQTPRHKVTEMGQEVTMRCQPILGHNTVFWYRQTMMQGLELLAYFRNRAPLDDSGMPKDRFSAEMPDATLATLKIQPSEPRDSAVYFCATLPEVGIEGYTFGSGTRLTVV.

This chain connects TRBV25-1 to TRBJ2-1; a weak D match, TRBD2 (6 bases). The CDR3 loop spans 15 amino acids. Germline loops: CDR1 MGHDK, CDR2 SYGVNS. The CDR3 DNA follows: TGTACCAAAAGCGGGCGGCCCCGCTCCTACAATGAGCAGTTCTTC. Translation: CTKSGRPRSYNEQFF.

J is TRBJ1-4 and V is TRBV25-1, with unresolved D. Trimming took off 8 bases at V and 0 bases at J, with 7 bases between the two ends. Germline V lookup: CDR1 MGHDK, CDR2 SYGVNS. This CDR3 has 13 amino acids. The CDR3 loop is CASGSSTNEKLFF. CDR3 in DNA: TGTGCCAGCGGATCATCAACTAATGAAAAACTGTTTTTT.

CDR3 DNA sequence: TGTGCCAGCAGTTTATCGGGGAGCCGGGGAGCCTATGGCTACACCTTC. As protein: CASSLSGSRGAYGYTF. The rearrangement uses TRBV28 and TRBJ1-2; D gene uncertain. CDR3 length: 16 residues. V was shortened by 1 base and J by 4 bases, with 16 bases between the two germline ends. Germline V gives CDR1 MDHEN, CDR2 SYDVKM.

The V call is TRBV10-3, the J call TRBJ1-5; no reliable D call. The CDR3 has 16 residues. Per the germline V gene, CDR1 is ENHRY and CDR2 is SYGVKD. V lost 2 bases to trimming and J lost 2 bases, with 13 bases between them. Here the CDR3 reads CAISETSGVGNQPQHF. For the CDR3, the DNA is TGTGCCATCAGTGAGACATCCGGGGTGGGCAATCAGCCCCAGCATTTT.

The chain carries TRBV15 and TRBJ1-1, with D maybe TRBD1 (5 bases). This CDR3 is built from 13 residues. Deletions cut 3 bases from V and 4 bases from J, with 9 bases between. In germline, CDR1 is LNHNV, CDR2 YYDKDF (reference sequence). The CDR3 spells CATSRGVGTEAFF. The CDR3 DNA reads as TGTGCCACCAGCAGGGGGGTTGGCACTGAAGCTTTCTTT.

The chain links TRBV18 to TRBJ1-5; the match to TRBD1 covers 8 bases. V shed 3 bases, J shed 7 bases, and the junction held 11 bases outside the gene matches. The CDR3 is made up of 16 amino acids. Germline V lookup: CDR1 KGHSH, CDR2 LQKENI. CDR3 residues: CASSPRTVAGGQPQHF. CDR3 nucleotide sequence: TGTGCCAGCTCACCCAGGACGGTTGCAGGGGGCCAGCCCCAGCATTTT.

This rearrangement joins TRBV11-2 to TRBJ1-1; no clear D gene. V lost 5 bases, J lost 10 bases, and 14 bases lay in between. The CDR3 length is 12 residues. Germline V lookup: CDR1 SGHAT, CDR2 FQNNGV. The CDR3 DNA reads as TGTGCCAGCAGCGCGACTTTGAAGGTAGCTTTCTTT. Protein sequence: CASSATLKVAFF.

This chain uses TRBV15 with TRBJ1-2; D uncertain. Per the germline V gene, CDR1 is LNHNV and CDR2 is YYDKDF (reference sequence). The CDR3 totals 14 residues. Trimming removed 0 bases at V and 4 bases at J, with 9 bases between. Here the CDR3 reads CATSRELKGYGYTF. The CDR3, as DNA: TGTGCCACCAGCAGAGAACTGAAAGGCTATGGCTACACCTTC.

The rearrangement links TRBV28 to TRBJ1-1, with TRBD1 matching over 8 bases. CDR3 length equals 15 residues. V lost 4 bases, J lost 2 bases, and 6 bases stayed unmatched. The V gene's germline CDR1 is MDHEN and CDR2 SYDVKM. The CDR3 region is CASSSMDRVNTEAFF. CDR3 nucleotide sequence: TGTGCCAGCAGTTCCATGGACAGGGTAAACACTGAAGCTTTCTTT.

This clone was seen once. The genes are TRBV29-1 and TRBJ1-1; 7 bases fit TRBD1. The trim removed 6 bases at V and 8 bases at J, leaving 3 bases unmatched. The CDR3 contains 10 residues. Germline V gene sequence: CDR1 SQVTM, CDR2 ANQGSEA. The chain's CDR3 is CSVGDREAFF. The CDR3 nucleotides are TGCAGCGTCGGGGACAGAGAAGCTTTCTTT. The full variable domain, in which reference TRBV29-1 and TRBJ1-1 provide the parts outside the CDR3, is SAVISQKPSRDICQRGTSLTIQCQVDSQVTMMFWYRQQPGQSLTLIATANQGSEATYESGFVIDKFPISRPNLTFSTLTVSNMSPEDSSIYLCSVGDREAFFGQGTRLTVV.

The rearrangement links TRBV12-1 to TRBJ1-6. TRBV12-1 is a pseudogene segment. The length of the CDR3 is 15 residues. The CDR3 region has the DNA TGTGCCAGCAGCTTTGCGCGCGACTGGGGATCACCCCTCCACTTT. Amino acid sequence: CASSFARDWGSPLHF.

The chain is built from TRBV6-5 and TRBJ1-1; D call uncertain. The CDR3 is made up of 10 amino acids. Germline-derived CDR1 and CDR2 are MNHEY and SVGAGI. V was clipped by 7 bases and J by 8 bases, with 8 bases between them. The CDR3 is CASTAAEAFF. The CDR3 bases are TGTGCCAGCACCGCAGCCGAAGCTTTCTTT.

V and J are TRBV30 and TRBJ1-3; a possible D gene is TRBD1 (5 bases). The CDR3 runs 14 residues. The V gene lost 5 bases and the J gene lost 4 bases, with 15 bases spanning the gap. Germline V gene lookup returns CDR1 GTSNPN and CDR2 SVGIG (reference sequence). CDR3 coding DNA: TGTGCCTGGGGGGCGATCCGCGCAGGAAACACCATATATTTT. It yields the protein CAWGAIRAGNTIYF.

The chain has TRBV7-3 and TRBJ2-1; 12 nucleotides agree with TRBD1. The germline V gene has CDR1 SGHTA and CDR2 FQGTGA. The ends lost 4 bases at V and 5 bases at J; junction bases unmatched: 3. The CDR3 is 15 residues long. CDR3 residues: CASSSRDRGHNEQFF. DNA of the CDR3: TGTGCCAGCAGCTCCCGGGACAGGGGGCACAATGAGCAGTTCTTC.